A single sample gave rise to the 14 T cell receptor beta chains below, sequenced in a study of shared clonotypes between healthy human individuals. Data came from immunoSEQ multiplex PCR; TCRdb stores just in-frame clones and leaves some out. Of millions of clones listed, roughly 93% were seen once; the top ten hold around 0.4%. The material sequenced was naive CD4+ T cells from PBMCs. Subset meaning: CD45RA+ positively selected. The receptors were gathered from a man aged 18 to 30 in good health. Some clones in this sample may be carry-over from other donors' samples.

On this clone: Other DNA variants within this sample encode the same CDR3. The chain recombines TRBV5-1 with TRBJ2-7; TRBD2 matches 9 bases. Losses at the gene ends were 1 base for V and 2 bases for J; bases not matched to a gene: 4. Germline V gene lookup returns CDR1 SGHRS and CDR2 YFSETQ. The CDR3 totals 15 residues. The CDR3 sequence: CASSLRREGPYEQYF. The CDR3 region has the DNA TGCGCCAGCAGCTTGCGGCGGGAGGGCCCCTACGAGCAGTACTTC. The variable domain in full, completed from reference TRBV5-1 and TRBJ2-7, reads KAGVTQTPRYLIKTRGQQVTLSCSPISGHRSVSWYQQTPGQGLQFLFEYFSETQRNKGNFPGRFSGRQFSNSRSEMNVSTLELGDSALYLCASSLRREGPYEQYFGPGTRLTVT.

The chain links TRBV19 to TRBJ2-5; a weak D match, TRBD2 (5 bases). Germline CDR1 LNHDA, CDR2 SQIVND (reference sequence). The CDR3 runs 17 residues. V was trimmed by 4 bases and J by 0 bases, leaving 18 bases between them. CDR3 nucleotide sequence: TGTGCCAGTAGTACCCGCCGGGGAGCAGAGTACCAAGAGACCCAGTACTTC. Amino acids: CASSTRRGAEYQETQYF.

This rearrangement joins TRBV7-2 to TRBJ2-7, with D maybe TRBD2 (6 bases). Germline V CDR1 and CDR2: SGHTA, FQGNSA. The V end lost 0 bases, the J end lost 3 bases, and 12 bases lay between the germline ends. This CDR3 has 15 amino acids. CDR3 loop: CASSLATSLHYEQYF. CDR3 DNA: TGTGCCAGCAGCTTAGCGACTAGTCTACACTACGAGCAGTACTTC.

V and J are TRBV5-1 and TRBJ2-5; 7 nucleotides line up with TRBD1. The CDR3 spans 14 residues. Germline CDR1 is SGHRS and CDR2 is YFSETQ. V gave up 4 bases and J gave up 0 bases; unmatched junction bases: 3. The CDR3 here is CASSGTVYQETQYF. Here the CDR3 DNA reads TGCGCCAGCAGCGGGACAGTGTACCAAGAGACCCAGTACTTC.

The chain couples TRBV28 to TRBJ1-5; TRBD1 is a possible D gene (6 bases). Per germline, CDR1 MDHEN and CDR2 SYDVKM. The CDR3 covers 17 residues. Deletions cut 5 bases from V and 0 bases from J, with 17 bases between. CDR3 region: CASSTHKQGYSNQPQHF. The DNA of the CDR3 is TGTGCCAGCAGTACACACAAACAGGGTTATAGCAATCAGCCCCAGCATTTT. The variable domain in full, completed from reference TRBV28 and TRBJ1-5, reads DVKVTQSSRYLVKRTGEKVFLECVQDMDHENMFWYRQDPGLGLRLIYFSYDVKMKEKGDIPEGYSVSREKKERFSLILESASTNQTSMYLCASSTHKQGYSNQPQHFGDGTRLSIL.

CDR3 nucleotides: TGTGCCAGCAGTTTAGTCAGGGTTCGAAATCAGCCCCAGCATTTT. It yields the protein CASSLVRVRNQPQHF. This chain joins TRBV28 and TRBJ1-5; maybe TRBD1 (5 bases). Germline CDR1 reads MDHEN; CDR2 reads SYDVKM. This CDR3 has 15 residues. V lost 2 bases, J lost 4 bases, and 12 bases lay in between.

This chain uses TRBV7-9 with TRBJ2-1, with D maybe TRBD2 (5 bases). V gave up 9 bases and J gave up 3 bases, with 12 bases separating them. CDR3 length: 13 residues. Germline CDR1 and CDR2: SEHNR and FQNEAQ (reference sequence). This CDR3 is CASNSGNYNEQFF. DNA of the CDR3: TGTGCCAGTAATTCCGGGAACTACAATGAGCAGTTCTTC.

The rearrangement joins TRBV5-6 to TRBJ1-1; 7 nucleotides agree with TRBD1. J was trimmed by 9 bases and V by 4 bases; bases with no gene match: 6. This CDR3 spans 12 amino acids. Germline CDR1 SGHDT, CDR2 YYEEEE. The CDR3 DNA reads as TGTGCCAGCAGCCCCCGACAGGGAAAAGCTTTCTTT. This codes for CASSPRQGKAFF.

The CDR3 loop reads CASSPGQRAYEQYF. The DNA of the CDR3 is TGCGCCAGCAGCCCCGGACAGAGAGCCTACGAGCAGTACTTC. V and J are TRBV4-3 and TRBJ2-7, with D perhaps matching TRBD1 (6 bases). V shed 4 bases and J shed 2 bases, with 12 bases lying between them. Germline CDR1 and CDR2: LGHNA and YSLEER. CDR3 length equals 14 residues.

J is TRBJ2-1 and V is TRBV5-1, with TRBD2 matching over 8 bases. After removal of 3 bases from V and 8 bases from J, the junction contained 13 bases not matched to a gene. The CDR3 has 16 amino acids. Germline V lookup: CDR1 SGHRS, CDR2 YFSETQ. The CDR3 region has the DNA TGCGCCAGCAGCTCCCCGGGACTAGGTTTTATTCATGAGCAGTTCTTC. Translating it yields CASSSPGLGFIHEQFF.

This chain joins TRBV19 and TRBJ2-2, with 7 bases identical to TRBD2. Germline V CDR1 and CDR2: LNHDA, SQIVND (reference sequence). CDR3 length: 15 amino acids. The J segment lost 7 bases and the V segment lost 6 bases, leaving 11 bases of the junction unmatched. CDR3 DNA: TGTGCCAGTAGCATCCAACCGCCGGGGGGCGGGGAGCTGTTTTTT. It is translated as CASSIQPPGGGELFF.

CDR3 coding DNA: TGTGCCAGCAGCAAACAGGGGGCGGGGGAGACCCAGTACTTC. This sequence encodes CASSKQGAGETQYF. The gene calls are TRBV7-2 and TRBJ2-5; TRBD1 matches at 9 bases. This CDR3 region has 14 residues. CDR1 is SGHTA, CDR2 FQGNSA, per germline. The junction had 6 bases not matched to a gene; V was cut back by 5 bases and J by 5 bases.

The chain joins TRBV9 to TRBJ2-2; perhaps D is TRBD1 or TRBD2 (5 bases each). Germline CDR1 reads SGDLS; CDR2 reads YYNGEE. The CDR3 runs to 18 residues. Trimming left V 2 bases short and J 2 bases short, with 19 bases between. DNA of the CDR3: TGTGCCAGCAGCGTTCGCGTTCTAATGGGACCTAACACCGGGGAGCTGTTTTTT. Amino acid sequence: CASSVRVLMGPNTGELFF.

V usage is TRBV19 and J usage is TRBJ2-3, with TRBD2 identical over 11 bases. From germline, CDR1 is LNHDA and CDR2 SQIVND (reference sequence). Trimming removed 1 base from V and 5 bases from J; junction bases left unmatched: 5. This CDR3 spans 16 amino acids. CDR3 coding DNA: TGTGCCAGTAGTATAGCTACTAGCGGGAGTGGAGATACGCAGTATTTT. Translating it yields CASSIATSGSGDTQYF. The full variable domain, with the rest looked up from reference TRBV19 and TRBJ2-3, is DGGITQSPKYLFRKEGQNVTLSCEQNLNHDAMYWYRQDPGQGLRLIYYSQIVNDFQKGDIAEGYSVSREKKESFPLTVTSAQKNPTAFYLCASSIATSGSGDTQYFGPGTRLTVL.